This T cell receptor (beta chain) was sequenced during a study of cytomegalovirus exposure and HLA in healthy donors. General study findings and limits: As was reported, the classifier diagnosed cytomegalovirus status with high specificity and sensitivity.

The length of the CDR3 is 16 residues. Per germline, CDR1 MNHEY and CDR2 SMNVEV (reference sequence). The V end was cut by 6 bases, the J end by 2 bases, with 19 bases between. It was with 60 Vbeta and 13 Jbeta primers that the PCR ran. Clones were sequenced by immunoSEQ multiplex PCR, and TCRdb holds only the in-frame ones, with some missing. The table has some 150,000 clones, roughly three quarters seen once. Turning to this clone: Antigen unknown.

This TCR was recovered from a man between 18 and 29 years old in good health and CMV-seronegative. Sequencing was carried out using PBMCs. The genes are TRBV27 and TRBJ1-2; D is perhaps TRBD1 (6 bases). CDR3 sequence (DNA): TGTGCCAGCAGCCCGACCATACAGGGCTGGAACTATGGCTACACCTTC. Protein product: CASSPTIQGWNYGYTF.